This T cell receptor (beta chain) was captured in a study of memory CD4+ T cells and cytomegalovirus serostatus. Overall study findings and caveats: CMV serostatus prediction reached median AUC 0.95, or 0.91 with US-trained model.

Only in-frame clones appear in the TCRdb table, and some are missing; sequencing was by immunoSEQ multiplex PCR. This repertoire shows some 60,000 clones, about 70% found once; its top ten account for 2.6%. Comments on this clone: Antigen specificity is unknown.

Single viable CD3+CD4+CD8-CD45RO+ cells were sorted as the memory CD4+ T cells. The CDR3 length is 18 residues. Per germline, CDR1 LGHNT and CDR2 FRNRAP. Trimming took off 5 bases at V and 5 bases at J, with 22 bases between the two ends. This TCR came from an adult in good health and CMV-seropositive. The rearrangement uses TRBV12-5 and TRBJ2-6, with D tentatively TRBD1 (5 bases). Sequencing used memory CD4+ T cells from blood. Here the CDR3 DNA reads TGTGCTAGTGGTGAGGATCCTGCAGGACAAAGTCGGGCCAACGTCCTGACTTTC. Its protein product is CASGEDPAGQSRANVLTF.